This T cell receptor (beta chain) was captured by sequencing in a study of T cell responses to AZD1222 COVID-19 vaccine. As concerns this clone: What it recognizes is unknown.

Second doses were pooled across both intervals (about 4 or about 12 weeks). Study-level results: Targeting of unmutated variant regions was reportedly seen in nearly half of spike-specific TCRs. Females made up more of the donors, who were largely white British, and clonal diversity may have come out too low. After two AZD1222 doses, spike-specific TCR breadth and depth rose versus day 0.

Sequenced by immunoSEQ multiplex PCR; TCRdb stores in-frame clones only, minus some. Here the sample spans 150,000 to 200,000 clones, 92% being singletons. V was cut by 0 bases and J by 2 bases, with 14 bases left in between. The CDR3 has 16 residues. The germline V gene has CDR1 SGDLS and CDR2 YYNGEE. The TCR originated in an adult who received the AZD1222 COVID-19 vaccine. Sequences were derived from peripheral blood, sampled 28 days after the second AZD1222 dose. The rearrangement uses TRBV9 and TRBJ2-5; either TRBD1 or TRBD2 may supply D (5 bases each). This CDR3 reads CASSVVGVGVQETQYF. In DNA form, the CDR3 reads TGTGCCAGCAGCGTAGTGGGGGTTGGGGTACAAGAGACCCAGTACTTC.